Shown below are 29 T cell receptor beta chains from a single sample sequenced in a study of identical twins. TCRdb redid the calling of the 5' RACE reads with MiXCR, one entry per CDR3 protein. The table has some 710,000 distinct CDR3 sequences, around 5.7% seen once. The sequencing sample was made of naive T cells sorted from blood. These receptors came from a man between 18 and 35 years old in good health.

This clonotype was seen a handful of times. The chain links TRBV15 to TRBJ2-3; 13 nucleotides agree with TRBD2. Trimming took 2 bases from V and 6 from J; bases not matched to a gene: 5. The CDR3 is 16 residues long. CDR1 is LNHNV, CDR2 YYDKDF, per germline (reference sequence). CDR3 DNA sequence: TGTGCCACCAGCAGAACTAGGACTAGCGGGAGCGATACGCAGTATTTT. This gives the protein CATSRTRTSGSDTQYF.

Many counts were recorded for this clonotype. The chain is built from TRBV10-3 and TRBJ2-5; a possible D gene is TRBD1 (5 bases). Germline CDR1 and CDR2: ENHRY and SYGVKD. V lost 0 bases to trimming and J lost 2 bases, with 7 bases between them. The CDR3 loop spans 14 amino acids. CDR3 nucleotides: TGTGCCATCAGTGAGTCGACAGCACAAGAGACCCAGTACTTC. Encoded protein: CAISESTAQETQYF.

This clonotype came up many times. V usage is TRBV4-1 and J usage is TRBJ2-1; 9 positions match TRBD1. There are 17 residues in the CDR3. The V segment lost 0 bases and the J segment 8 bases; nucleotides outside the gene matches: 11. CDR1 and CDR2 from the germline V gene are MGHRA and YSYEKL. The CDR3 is CASSQEGQGGTFYEQFF. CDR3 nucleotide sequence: TGCGCCAGCAGCCAAGAGGGACAGGGTGGAACTTTCTATGAGCAGTTCTTC.

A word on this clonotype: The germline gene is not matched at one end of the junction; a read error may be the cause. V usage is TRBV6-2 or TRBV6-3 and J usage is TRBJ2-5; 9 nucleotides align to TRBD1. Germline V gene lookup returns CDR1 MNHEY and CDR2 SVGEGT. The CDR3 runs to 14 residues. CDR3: CASRPGQGQENQYF. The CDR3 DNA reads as TGTGCCAGCAGGCCGGGACAGGGCCAAGAGAACCAGTACTTC.

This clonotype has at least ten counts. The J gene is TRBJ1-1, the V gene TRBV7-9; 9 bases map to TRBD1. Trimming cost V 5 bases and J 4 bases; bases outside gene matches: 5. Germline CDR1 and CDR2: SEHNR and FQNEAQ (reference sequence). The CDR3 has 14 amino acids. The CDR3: CASSQTGGGTEAFF. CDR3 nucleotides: TGTGCCAGCAGCCAGACAGGGGGGGGCACTGAAGCTTTCTTT.

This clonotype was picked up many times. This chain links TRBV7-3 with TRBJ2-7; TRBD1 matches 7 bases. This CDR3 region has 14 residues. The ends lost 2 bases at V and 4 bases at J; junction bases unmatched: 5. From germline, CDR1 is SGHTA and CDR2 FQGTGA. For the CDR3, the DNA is TGTGCCAGCAGCTTAGAGGGGGCCTTGTACGAGCAGTACTTC. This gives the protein CASSLEGALYEQYF.

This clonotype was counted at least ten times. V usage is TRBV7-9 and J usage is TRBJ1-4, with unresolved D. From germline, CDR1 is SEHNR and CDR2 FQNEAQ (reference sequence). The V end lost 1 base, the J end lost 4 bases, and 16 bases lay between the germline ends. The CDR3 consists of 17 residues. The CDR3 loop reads CASSLVETVAFNEKLFF. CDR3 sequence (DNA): TGTGCCAGCAGCTTAGTAGAGACCGTCGCGTTTAATGAAAAACTGTTTTTT.

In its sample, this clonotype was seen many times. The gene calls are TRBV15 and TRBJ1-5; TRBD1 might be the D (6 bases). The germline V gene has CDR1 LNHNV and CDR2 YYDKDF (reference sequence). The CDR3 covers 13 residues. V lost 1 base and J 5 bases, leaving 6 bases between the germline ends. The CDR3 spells CATSRGQDQPQHF. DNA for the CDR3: TGTGCCACCAGCAGAGGACAGGATCAGCCCCAGCATTTT.

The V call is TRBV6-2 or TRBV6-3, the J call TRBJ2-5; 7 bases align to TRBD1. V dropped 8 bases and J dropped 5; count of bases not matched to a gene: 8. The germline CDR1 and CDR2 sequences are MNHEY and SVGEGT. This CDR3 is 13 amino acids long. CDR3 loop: CASLPGQWETQYF. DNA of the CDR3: TGTGCCAGCCTACCGGGACAGTGGGAGACCCAGTACTTC.

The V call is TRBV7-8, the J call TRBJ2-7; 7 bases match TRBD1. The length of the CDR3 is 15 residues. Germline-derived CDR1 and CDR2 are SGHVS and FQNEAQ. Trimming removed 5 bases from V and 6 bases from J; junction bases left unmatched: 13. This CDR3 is CASSPLEGAKTEQYF. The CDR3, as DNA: TGTGCCAGCAGCCCCCTAGAGGGGGCTAAAACCGAGCAGTACTTC.

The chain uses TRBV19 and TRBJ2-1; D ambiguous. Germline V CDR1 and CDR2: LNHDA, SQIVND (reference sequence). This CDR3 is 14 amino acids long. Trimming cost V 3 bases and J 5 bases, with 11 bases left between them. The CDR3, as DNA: TGTGCCAGTAGTATCTTCGCAGGAGACAATGAGCAGTTCTTC. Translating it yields CASSIFAGDNEQFF. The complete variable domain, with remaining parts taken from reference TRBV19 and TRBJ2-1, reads DGGITQSPKYLFRKEGQNVTLSCEQNLNHDAMYWYRQDPGQGLRLIYYSQIVNDFQKGDIAEGYSVSREKKESFPLTVTSAQKNPTAFYLCASSIFAGDNEQFFGPGTRLTVL.

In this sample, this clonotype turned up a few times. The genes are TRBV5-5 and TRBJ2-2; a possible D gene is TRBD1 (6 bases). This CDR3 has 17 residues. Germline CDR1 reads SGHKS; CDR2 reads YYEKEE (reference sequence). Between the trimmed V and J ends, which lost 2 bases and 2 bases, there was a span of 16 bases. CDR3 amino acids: CASSFTGTIINTGELFF. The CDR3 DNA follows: TGTGCCAGCAGCTTTACCGGGACAATCATAAACACCGGGGAGCTGTTTTTT. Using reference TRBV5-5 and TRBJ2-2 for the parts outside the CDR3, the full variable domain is DAGVTQSPTHLIKTRGQQVTLRCSPISGHKSVSWYQQVLGQGPQFIFQYYEKEERGRGNFPDRFSARQFPNYSSELNVNALLLGDSALYLCASSFTGTIINTGELFFGEGSRLTVL.

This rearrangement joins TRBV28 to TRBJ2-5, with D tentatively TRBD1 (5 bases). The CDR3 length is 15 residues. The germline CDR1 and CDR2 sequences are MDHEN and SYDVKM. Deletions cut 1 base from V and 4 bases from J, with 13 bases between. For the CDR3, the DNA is TGTGCCAGCAGTTTATATAGGGCAGGGTCAGAGACCCAGTACTTC. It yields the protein CASSLYRAGSETQYF.

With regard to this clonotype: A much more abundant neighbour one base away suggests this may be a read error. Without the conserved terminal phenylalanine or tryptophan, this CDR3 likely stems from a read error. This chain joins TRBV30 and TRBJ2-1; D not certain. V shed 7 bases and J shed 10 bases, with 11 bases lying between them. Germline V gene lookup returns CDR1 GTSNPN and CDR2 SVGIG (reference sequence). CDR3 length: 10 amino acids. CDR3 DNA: TGTGCCTTGGTTGGAATGGAGCAGTTCTCC. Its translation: CALVGMEQFS.

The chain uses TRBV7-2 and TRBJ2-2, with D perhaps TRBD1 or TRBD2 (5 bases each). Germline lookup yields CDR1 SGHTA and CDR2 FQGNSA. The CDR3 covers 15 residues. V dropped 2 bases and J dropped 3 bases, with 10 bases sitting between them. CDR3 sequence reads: CASSLFGTYTGELFF. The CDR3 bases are TGTGCCAGCAGCTTATTCGGGACGTACACCGGGGAGCTGTTTTTT.

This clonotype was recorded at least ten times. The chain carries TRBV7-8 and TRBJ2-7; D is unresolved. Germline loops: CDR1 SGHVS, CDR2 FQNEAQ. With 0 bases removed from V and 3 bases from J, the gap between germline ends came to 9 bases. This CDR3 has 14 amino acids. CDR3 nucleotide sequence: TGTGCCAGCAGCTTAGCCGTAGCTGACTACGAGCAGTACTTC. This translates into CASSLAVADYEQYF.

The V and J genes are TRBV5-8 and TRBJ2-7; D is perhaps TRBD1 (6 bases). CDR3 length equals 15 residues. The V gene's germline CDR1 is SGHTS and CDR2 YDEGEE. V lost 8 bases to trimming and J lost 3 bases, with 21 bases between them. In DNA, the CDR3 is TGTGCCAGTCGTCCGGGACATCGGTTTGTCTACGAGCAGTACTTC. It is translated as CASRPGHRFVYEQYF.

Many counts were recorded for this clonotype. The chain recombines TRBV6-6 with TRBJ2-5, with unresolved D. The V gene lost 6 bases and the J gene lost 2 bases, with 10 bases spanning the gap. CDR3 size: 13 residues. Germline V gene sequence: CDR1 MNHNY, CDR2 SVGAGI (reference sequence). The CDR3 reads CASRFFGQETQYF. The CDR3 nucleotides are TGTGCCAGCAGGTTTTTTGGTCAAGAGACCCAGTACTTC.

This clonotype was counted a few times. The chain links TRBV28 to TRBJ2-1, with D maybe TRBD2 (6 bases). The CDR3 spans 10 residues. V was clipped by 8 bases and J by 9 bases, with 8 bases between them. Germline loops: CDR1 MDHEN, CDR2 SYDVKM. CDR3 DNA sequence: TGTGCCAGCGGGACTGTTGAGCAGTTCTTC. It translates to CASGTVEQFF.

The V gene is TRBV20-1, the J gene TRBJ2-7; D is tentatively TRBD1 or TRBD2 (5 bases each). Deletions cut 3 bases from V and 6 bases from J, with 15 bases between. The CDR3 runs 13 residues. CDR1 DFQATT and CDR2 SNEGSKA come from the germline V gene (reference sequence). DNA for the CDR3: TGCAGTGCTAGCAGGGAGCTACCACGCGAGCAGTACTTC. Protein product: CSASRELPREQYF.

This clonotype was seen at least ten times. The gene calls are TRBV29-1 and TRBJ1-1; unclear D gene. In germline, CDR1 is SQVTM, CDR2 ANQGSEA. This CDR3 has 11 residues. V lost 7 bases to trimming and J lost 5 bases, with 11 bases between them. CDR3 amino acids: CSDGRGTEAFF. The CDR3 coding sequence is TGCAGCGACGGGAGAGGGACTGAAGCTTTCTTT. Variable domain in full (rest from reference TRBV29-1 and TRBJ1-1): SAVISQKPSRDICQRGTSLTIQCQVDSQVTMMFWYRQQPGQSLTLIATANQGSEATYESGFVIDKFPISRPNLTFSTLTVSNMSPEDSSIYLCSDGRGTEAFFGQGTRLTVV.

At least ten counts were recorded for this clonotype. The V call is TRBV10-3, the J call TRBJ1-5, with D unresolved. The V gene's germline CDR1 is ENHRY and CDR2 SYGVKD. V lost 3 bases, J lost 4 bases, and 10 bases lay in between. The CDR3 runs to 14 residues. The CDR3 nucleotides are TGTGCCATCAGTGACCTTCCGGGAAATCAGCCCCAGCATTTT. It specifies CAISDLPGNQPQHF.

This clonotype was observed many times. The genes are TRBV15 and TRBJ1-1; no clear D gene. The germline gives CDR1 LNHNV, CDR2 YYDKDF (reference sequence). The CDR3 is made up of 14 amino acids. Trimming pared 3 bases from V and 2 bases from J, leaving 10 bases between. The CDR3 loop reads CATSRYDINTEAFF. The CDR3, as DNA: TGTGCCACCAGCAGGTACGACATAAACACTGAAGCTTTCTTT. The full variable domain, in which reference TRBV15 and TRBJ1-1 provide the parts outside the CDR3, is DAMVIQNPRYQVTQFGKPVTLSCSQTLNHNVMYWYQQKSSQAPKLLFHYYDKDFNNEADTPDNFQSRRPNTSFCFLDIRSPGLGDTAMYLCATSRYDINTEAFFGQGTRLTVV.

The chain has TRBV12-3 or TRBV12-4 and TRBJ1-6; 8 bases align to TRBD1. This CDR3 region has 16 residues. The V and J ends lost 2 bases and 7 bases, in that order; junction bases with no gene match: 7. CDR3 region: CASSLIPTGVNSPLHF. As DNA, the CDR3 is TGTGCCAGCAGTTTAATCCCGACAGGGGTGAATTCACCCCTCCACTTT.

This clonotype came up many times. The CDR3 spells CSVEGQLYGYTF. As DNA, the CDR3 is TGCAGCGTTGAAGGGCAGCTCTATGGCTACACCTTC. The rearrangement uses TRBV29-1 and TRBJ1-2; no clear D. V lost 1 base and J 4 bases, leaving 7 bases between the germline ends. Germline values: CDR1 SQVTM, CDR2 ANQGSEA. The CDR3 runs to 12 residues.

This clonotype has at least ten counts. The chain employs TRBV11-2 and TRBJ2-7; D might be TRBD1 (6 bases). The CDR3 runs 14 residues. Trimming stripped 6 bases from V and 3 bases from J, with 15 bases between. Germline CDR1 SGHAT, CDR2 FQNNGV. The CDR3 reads CASSISTGNYEQYV. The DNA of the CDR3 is TGTGCCAGCAGTATTAGCACAGGGAACTACGAGCAGTACGTC.

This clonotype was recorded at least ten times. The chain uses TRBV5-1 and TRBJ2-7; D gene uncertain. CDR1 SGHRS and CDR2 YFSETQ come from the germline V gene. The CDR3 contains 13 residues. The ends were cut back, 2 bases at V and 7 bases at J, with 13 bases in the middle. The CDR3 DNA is TGCGCCAGCAGCTTCGGGCTAGATCGGGAGCAGTACTTC. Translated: CASSFGLDREQYF. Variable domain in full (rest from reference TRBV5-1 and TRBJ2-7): KAGVTQTPRYLIKTRGQQVTLSCSPISGHRSVSWYQQTPGQGLQFLFEYFSETQRNKGNFPGRFSGRQFSNSRSEMNVSTLELGDSALYLCASSFGLDREQYFGPGTRLTVT.

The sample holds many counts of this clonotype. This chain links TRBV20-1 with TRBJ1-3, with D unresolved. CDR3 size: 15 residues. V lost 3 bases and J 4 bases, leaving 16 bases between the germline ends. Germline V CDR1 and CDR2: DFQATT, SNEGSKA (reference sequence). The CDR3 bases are TGCAGTGCTAGGCTATATACGGTAGCAGGAAACACCATATATTTT. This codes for CSARLYTVAGNTIYF.

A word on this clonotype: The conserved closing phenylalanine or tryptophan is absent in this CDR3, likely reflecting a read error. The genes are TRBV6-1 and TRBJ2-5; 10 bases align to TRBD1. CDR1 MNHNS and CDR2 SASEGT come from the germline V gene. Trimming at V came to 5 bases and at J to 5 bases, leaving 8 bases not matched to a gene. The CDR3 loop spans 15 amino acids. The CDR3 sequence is CASSSPGQGKETQYL. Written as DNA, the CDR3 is TGTGCCAGCAGTAGCCCGGGACAGGGGAAGGAGACCCAGTACCTC.